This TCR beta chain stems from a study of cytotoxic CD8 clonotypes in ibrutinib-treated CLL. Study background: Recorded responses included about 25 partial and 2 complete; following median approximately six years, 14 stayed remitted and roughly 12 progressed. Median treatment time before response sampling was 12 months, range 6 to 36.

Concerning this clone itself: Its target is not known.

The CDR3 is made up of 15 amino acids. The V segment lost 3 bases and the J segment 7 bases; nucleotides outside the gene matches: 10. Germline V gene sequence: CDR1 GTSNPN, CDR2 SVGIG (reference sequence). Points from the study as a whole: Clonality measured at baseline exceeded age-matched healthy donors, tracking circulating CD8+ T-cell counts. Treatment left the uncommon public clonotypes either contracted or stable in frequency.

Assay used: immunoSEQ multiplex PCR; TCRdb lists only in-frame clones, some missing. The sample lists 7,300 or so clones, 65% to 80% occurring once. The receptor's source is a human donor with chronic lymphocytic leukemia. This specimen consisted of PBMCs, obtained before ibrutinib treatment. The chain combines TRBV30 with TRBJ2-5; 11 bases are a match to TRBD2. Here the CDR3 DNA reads TGTGCCTGGAGCGCCACTAGCGGGGGAGCCGGGACCCAGTACTTC. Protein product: CAWSATSGGAGTQYF. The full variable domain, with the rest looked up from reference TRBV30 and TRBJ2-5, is SQTIHQWPATLVQPVGSPLSLECTVEGTSNPNLYWYRQAAGRGLQLLFYSVGIGQISSEVPQNLSASRPQDRQFILSSKKLLLSDSGFYLCAWSATSGGAGTQYFGPGTRLLVL.